This is a list of T cell receptor beta chains from one sample in a study of T cells in Graves' hyperthyroidism and ophthalmopathy. In TCRdb, the multiplex PCR reads were re-called with MiXCR into one record per CDR3 protein. This sample has about 380,000 distinct CDR3 sequences, with 13% found just once. Sequenced: blood. These receptors were collected from a man aged 25 to 40 with Graves' hyperthyroidism that later progressed to Graves' ophthalmopathy. CDR3s include the opening cysteine and the closing phenylalanine or tryptophan. A D gene is named only where the DNA matches it firmly. Only some rows state a clone size, as once, few, many or a class for expanded clones.

d_call | j_call | cdr3_length | v_call | clone_size | cdr3_aa | cdr3_nt
TRBD1 | TRBJ1-3 | 16 | TRBV20-1 | NA | CSARGGTGASGNTIYF | TGCAGTGCTAGAGGAGGGACAGGGGCCTCTGGAAACACCATATATTTT
TRBD2 | TRBJ2-7 | 15 | TRBV20-1 | many | CSARATSDPSYEQYF | TGCAGTGCTAGAGCGACTAGCGATCCGTCCTACGAGCAGTACTTC
NA | TRBJ2-1 | 12 | TRBV14 | many | CASSQAWHEQFF | TGTGCCAGCAGCCAAGCCTGGCATGAGCAGTTCTTC
TRBD1 | TRBJ2-1 | 17 | TRBV24-1 | NA | CATSDRLTGGSYNEQFF | TGTGCCACCAGTGATCGCCTAACAGGGGGCTCCTACAATGAGCAGTTCTTC
NA | TRBJ2-7 | 13 | TRBV9 | many | CASSVDQGVEQYF | TGTGCCAGCAGCGTAGATCAAGGGGTCGAGCAGTACTTC
NA | TRBJ1-1 | 13 | TRBV5-1 | many | CASSFRALTEAFF | TGCGCCAGCAGCTTTAGGGCTCTCACTGAAGCTTTCTTT
NA | TRBJ1-1 | 16 | TRBV3-1 | few | CASSQDWGRTNTEAFF | TGTGCCAGCAGCCAGGACTGGGGACGGACGAACACTGAAGCTTTCTTT
NA | TRBJ2-1 | 14 | TRBV28 | many | CATRQGGVYNEQFF | TGTGCCACCCGACAGGGAGGGGTTTACAATGAGCAGTTCTTC
TRBD2 | TRBJ2-4 | 15 | TRBV27 | few | CAGRPSGGAINIQYF | TGTGCCGGCAGACCTAGCGGGGGGGCCATAAACATTCAGTACTTC
TRBD1 | TRBJ1-1 | 17 | TRBV11-2 | NA | CASTLIRDSRRNTEAFF | TGTGCCAGCACCTTAATACGGGACAGCAGGCGGAACACTGAAGCTTTCTTT
TRBD1 | TRBJ1-5 | 15 | TRBV15 | NA | CATSYGTGGLQPQHF | TGTGCCACCAGCTACGGGACAGGGGGACTTCAGCCCCAGCATTTT
TRBD1 | TRBJ2-7 | 15 | TRBV3-1 | few | CASSVIFQGAYEQYF | TGTGCCAGCAGCGTCATTTTTCAGGGGGCCTACGAGCAGTACTTC
TRBD1 | TRBJ2-1 | 15 | TRBV10-1 | few | CASSPQGNGYNEQFF | TGCGCCAGCAGCCCACAGGGGAATGGATACAATGAGCAGTTCTTC
NA | TRBJ2-1 | 15 | TRBV9 | NA | CASSVTVRSYNEQFF | TGTGCCAGCAGCGTAACAGTCCGCTCCTACAATGAGCAGTTCTTC
NA | TRBJ1-2 | 13 | TRBV7-8 | many | CASSLAGRGGYTF | TGTGCCAGCAGTCTGGCGGGCAGGGGTGGCTACACCTTC
TRBD2 | TRBJ2-5 | 17 | TRBV19 | few | CASSRGGGRGGMETQYF | TGTGCCAGTAGTAGAGGAGGGGGGCGGGGGGGCATGGAGACCCAGTACTTC
NA | TRBJ2-7 | 18 | TRBV20-1 | few | CSARGRLVGSGAHYEQYF | TGCAGTGCTAGAGGTCGGTTGGTTGGGTCGGGGGCCCACTACGAGCAGTACTTC
TRBD1 | TRBJ1-2 | 16 | TRBV11-2 | many | CASSLDRTGSGYGYTF | TGTGCCAGCAGCTTAGATCGGACAGGGTCAGGGTATGGCTACACCTTC
TRBD1 | TRBJ1-5 | 17 | TRBV27 | many | CASSPPAETGGNQPQHF | TGTGCCAGCAGTCCCCCCGCCGAGACAGGGGGCAATCAGCCCCAGCATTTT
NA | TRBJ1-1 | 16 | TRBV4-1 | NA | CASSLSGMSMNTEAFF | TGCGCCAGCAGCCTGTCAGGAATGTCCATGAACACTGAAGCTTTCTTT
NA | TRBJ2-4 | 14 | TRBV20-1 | NA | CSARRALAKNIQYF | TGCAGTGCTAGGCGAGCCTTAGCCAAAAACATTCAGTACTTC
NA | TRBJ1-2 | 13 | TRBV2 | many | CASSEYGNYGYTF | TGTGCCAGCTCAGAGTACGGAAACTATGGCTACACCTTC
NA | TRBJ2-7 | 14 | TRBV15 | many | CATSRWGPTYEQYF | TGTGCCACCAGCAGATGGGGGCCTACCTACGAGCAGTACTTC
NA | TRBJ2-5 | 14 | TRBV7-2 | many | CASSLRVIGETQYF | TGTGCCAGCAGCTTAAGGGTAATTGGAGAGACCCAGTACTTC
TRBD2 | TRBJ2-3 | 13 | TRBV30 | few | CAWTPLSGRTQYF | TGTGCCTGGACCCCCCTTAGCGGGCGTACGCAGTATTTT
NA | TRBJ2-7 | 14 | TRBV28 | few | CASSLYPARREQYF | TGTGCCAGCAGTTTATATCCCGCTAGACGGGAGCAGTACTTC
NA | TRBJ1-3 | 16 | TRBV28 | many | CASSLGEEHSGNTIYF | TGTGCCAGCAGTTTAGGGGAGGAGCACTCTGGAAACACCATATATTTT
NA | TRBJ2-7 | 13 | TRBV6-2/TRBV6-3 | many | CASSYRDLAEQYF | TGTGCCAGCAGTTACAGGGATCTCGCCGAGCAGTACTTC
NA | TRBJ1-1 | 15 | TRBV7-8 | few | CASSLTRVGNTEAFF | TGTGCCAGCAGCTTAACGAGAGTAGGGAACACTGAAGCTTTCTTT
NA | TRBJ1-2 | 16 | TRBV4-1 | few | CASSQDDPRVDYGYTF | TGCGCCAGCAGCCAAGATGATCCCAGGGTCGACTATGGCTACACCTTC
TRBD2 | TRBJ2-4 | 15 | TRBV6-5 | few | CASSYLLAGKNIQYF | TGTGCCAGCAGTTACTTGCTAGCGGGCAAAAACATTCAGTACTTC
NA | TRBJ1-1 | 15 | TRBV28 | many | CASSFDRGGSTEAFF | TGTGCCAGCAGTTTTGATCGGGGTGGGAGCACTGAAGCTTTCTTT
TRBD2 | TRBJ2-1 | 17 | TRBV11-2 | many | CASSLDPEAGGPGEQFF | TGTGCCAGCAGCTTAGATCCGGAAGCGGGGGGGCCCGGTGAGCAGTTCTTC
NA | TRBJ2-1 | 14 | TRBV24-1 | NA | CATSEQGSYNEQFF | TGTGCCACCAGTGAACAGGGTTCCTACAATGAGCAGTTCTTC
TRBD1 | TRBJ2-2 | 15 | TRBV28 | many | CASTETGGGTGELFF | TGTGCCAGCACTGAGACAGGGGGCGGCACCGGGGAGCTGTTTTTT
NA | TRBJ1-1 | 12 | TRBV5-1 | NA | CASRKEGNWAFF | TGCGCCAGCAGAAAGGAGGGTAATTGGGCTTTCTTT
NA | TRBJ1-2 | 13 | TRBV20-1 | few | CSAVGDRYDSYTF | TGCAGTGCTGTAGGGGACCGCTATGACAGCTACACCTTC
TRBD2 | TRBJ2-3 | 15 | TRBV13 | few | CASSLPGLPADTQYF | TGTGCCAGCAGCCTGCCGGGACTACCAGCAGATACGCAGTATTTT
TRBD1 | TRBJ2-7 | 13 | TRBV20-1 | many | CSARDSRTYEQYF | TGCAGTGCCCGGGACAGCCGGACCTACGAGCAGTACTTC
TRBD2 | TRBJ2-7 | 15 | TRBV7-2 | few | CASSSGLAGVDGQYF | TGTGCCAGCAGCTCCGGACTAGCGGGGGTGGATGGGCAGTACTTC
TRBD1 | TRBJ2-6 | 14 | TRBV19 | NA | CAARQGSGANVLTF | TGTGCCGCGCGACAGGGAAGTGGGGCCAACGTCCTGACTTTC
NA | TRBJ1-5 | 14 | TRBV10-3 | few | CAISEGDSNQPQHF | TGTGCCATCAGTGAAGGAGATAGCAATCAGCCCCAGCATTTT
NA | TRBJ2-1 | 14 | TRBV10-3 | NA | CAIESSGFYNEQFF | TGTGCCATCGAGAGTAGCGGATTCTACAATGAGCAGTTCTTC
TRBD1 | TRBJ1-2 | 14 | TRBV5-4 | NA | CASTPGGTNYGYTF | TGTGCCAGCACCCCAGGGGGAACTAACTATGGCTACACCTTC
TRBD1 | TRBJ1-6 | 15 | TRBV19 | NA | CASRSDRAYNSPLHF | TGTGCCAGTAGGTCGGACAGGGCCTATAATTCACCCCTCCACTTT
NA | TRBJ2-1 | 14 | TRBV28 | few | CASSLQDSYNEQFF | TGTGCCAGCAGTTTACAGGACTCCTACAATGAGCAGTTCTTC
NA | TRBJ2-1 | 15 | TRBV9 | few | CASSVHGSSYNEQFF | TGTGCCAGCAGCGTACATGGGAGCTCCTACAATGAGCAGTTCTTC
NA | TRBJ2-3 | 13 | TRBV7-9 | many | CASSPDLTDTQYF | TGTGCCAGCAGCCCAGACTTAACAGATACGCAGTATTTT